The clone carrying this T cell receptor (beta chain) was recorded many times. Antigen unknown. Beta-chain TCR CDR3 regions were amplified from RNA transcripts. In the first round, RT-PCR was carried out with HTBI primers, and a multiplex PCR formed the second round. TCRdb processed the multiplex PCR reads anew with MiXCR; each CDR3 protein has one entry. The repertoire holds under 800,000 distinct CDR3 sequences, with about 24% as singletons. The data stem from a study of Graves' ophthalmopathy and Graves' hyperthyroidism. Trimming removed 4 bases at V and 5 bases at J, with 11 bases between. This CDR3 has 13 amino acids. Overall study findings and caveats: The model achieved under 71% sensitivity and 72.22% specificity for ophthalmopathy progression.

The sequenced sample was peripheral blood. The receptor comes from a woman aged 18-30 years with stable Graves' hyperthyroidism. Some clones in this sample may be carry-over from other donors' samples. The chain employs TRBV12-3 or TRBV12-4 and TRBJ1-2; D call uncertain. CDR3 in amino acids: CASSSRGLYGYTF. CDR3 nucleotides: TGTGCCAGCAGTTCCCGGGGTCTTTATGGCTACACCTTC.